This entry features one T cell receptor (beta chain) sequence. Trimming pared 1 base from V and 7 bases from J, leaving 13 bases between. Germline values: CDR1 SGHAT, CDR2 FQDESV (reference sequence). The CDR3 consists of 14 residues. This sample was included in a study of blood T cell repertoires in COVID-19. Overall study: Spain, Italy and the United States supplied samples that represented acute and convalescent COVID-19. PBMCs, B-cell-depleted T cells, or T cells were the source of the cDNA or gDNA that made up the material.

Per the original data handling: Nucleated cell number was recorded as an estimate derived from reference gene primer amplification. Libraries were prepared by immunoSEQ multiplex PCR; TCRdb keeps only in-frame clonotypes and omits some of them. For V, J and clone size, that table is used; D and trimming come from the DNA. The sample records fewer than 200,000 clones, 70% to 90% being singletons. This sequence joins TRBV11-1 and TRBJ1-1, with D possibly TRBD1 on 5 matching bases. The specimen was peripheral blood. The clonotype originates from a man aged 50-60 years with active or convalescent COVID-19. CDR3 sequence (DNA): TGTGCCAGCAGCTTAGGGGCGGGACTACTTGAAGCTTTCTTT. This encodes CASSLGAGLLEAFF.